This entry describes one TCR beta chain. In the source study's methods: Amplified reference gene primers provided the basis for estimating nucleated cell counts. Measured with immunoSEQ multiplex PCR; TCRdb has only the in-frame clones, and not every one. That table is the source of V, J and clone size, and D and trimming were worked out from the DNA. The profile shows over 200,000 clones, 70% to 85% of them singletons. The sample originates from a study of blood T cell repertoires in COVID-19. About the research overall: The study drew acute and convalescent COVID-19 samples from the United States, Italy and Spain. Sample material is recorded as cDNA or gDNA derived from T cells, B-cell-depleted T cells, or PBMCs.

The V and J ends lost 5 bases and 5 bases respectively, with 15 bases between them. This CDR3 spans 13 amino acids. Germline V CDR1 and CDR2: GTSNPN, SVGIG (reference sequence). The material sequenced was peripheral blood. The chain joins TRBV30 to TRBJ1-1, with D tentatively TRBD1 (6 bases). This TCR came from a man in his forties or fifties who had recovered from COVID-19. CDR3 residues: CAWDTGRGTEAFF. Here the CDR3 DNA reads TGTGCCTGGGATACAGGGCGAGGGACTGAAGCTTTCTTT. Full variable domain (rest looked up from reference TRBV30 and TRBJ1-1): SQTIHQWPATLVQPVGSPLSLECTVEGTSNPNLYWYRQAAGRGLQLLFYSVGIGQISSEVPQNLSASRPQDRQFILSSKKLLLSDSGFYLCAWDTGRGTEAFFGQGTRLTVV.